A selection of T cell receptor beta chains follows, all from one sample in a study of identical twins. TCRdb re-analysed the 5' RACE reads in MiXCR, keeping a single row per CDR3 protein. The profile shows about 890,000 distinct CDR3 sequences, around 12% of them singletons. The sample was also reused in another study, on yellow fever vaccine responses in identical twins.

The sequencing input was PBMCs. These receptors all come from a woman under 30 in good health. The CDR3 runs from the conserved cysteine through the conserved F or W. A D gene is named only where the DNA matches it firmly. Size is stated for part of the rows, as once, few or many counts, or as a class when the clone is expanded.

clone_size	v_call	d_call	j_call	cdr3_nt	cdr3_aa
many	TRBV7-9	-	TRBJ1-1	TGTGCCAGCAGACCCGACGGCACTGAAGCTTTCTTT	CASRPDGTEAFF
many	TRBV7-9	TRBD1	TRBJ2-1	TGTGCCAGCAGCCCACAGGGACAGGTGGCCTACAATGAGCAGTTCTTC	CASSPQGQVAYNEQFF
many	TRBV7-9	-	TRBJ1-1	TGTGCCAGCAATAACAGAGATCCGAACACTGAAGCTTTCTTT	CASNNRDPNTEAFF
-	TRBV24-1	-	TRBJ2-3	TGTGCCACCAGTGATCCGCTTGGAGGGCGGTATTTT	CATSDPLGGRYF
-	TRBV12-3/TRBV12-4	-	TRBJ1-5	TGTGCCAGCAGTTTCGAGGGGGGATATCAGCCCCAGCATTTT	CASSFEGGYQPQHF
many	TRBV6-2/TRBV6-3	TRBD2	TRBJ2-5	TGTGCCAGCAGCCGACTAGCGGGAGAACTCCAAGAGACCCAGTACTTC	CASSRLAGELQETQYF
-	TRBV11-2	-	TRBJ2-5	TGTGCCAGCAGCCGTTTAAAGGCACAGTCGAACCCGTGGGAGACCCAGTACTTC	CASSRLKAQSNPWETQYF
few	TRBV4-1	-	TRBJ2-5	TGCGCCAGCAGCCAAGATATCGAGGCGGGTAGAGTCCATAAAGAGACCCAGTACTTC	CASSQDIEAGRVHKETQYF
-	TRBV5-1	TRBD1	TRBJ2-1	TGCGCCAGCAGCGAACGATCAACAGGGGGCAGTGAGCAGTTCTTC	CASSERSTGGSEQFF
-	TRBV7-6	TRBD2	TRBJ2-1	TGTGCCAGCAGCTTAAATAGCGGGGGGTACTCCTACAATGAGCAGTTCTTC	CASSLNSGGYSYNEQFF
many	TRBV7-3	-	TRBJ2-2	TGTGCCAGCAGCCCGGACTCCGTCGGGGAGCTGTTTTTT	CASSPDSVGELFF
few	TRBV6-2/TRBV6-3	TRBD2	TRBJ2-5	TGTGCCAGCAGTTACCGCGGCAGACTAGCCGGAGGCCCGCCAACGGAGACCCAGTACTTC	CASSYRGRLAGGPPTETQYF
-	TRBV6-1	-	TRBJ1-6	TGTGCCAGCAGTCCATCACAGGGCGGGTTCGAACCCCTCCACTTT	CASSPSQGGFEPLHF
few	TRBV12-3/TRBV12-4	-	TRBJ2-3	TGTGCCAGCAGTAAACTGACAGGCGGCCGAGGAGATACGCAGTATTTT	CASSKLTGGRGDTQYF
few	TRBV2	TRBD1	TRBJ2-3	TGTGCCAGCGTAGGACAGGGGGCTATTTATACGCAGTATTTT	CASVGQGAIYTQYF
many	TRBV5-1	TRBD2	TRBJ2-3	TGCGCCAGCAGCTTGGGGTATCTAGCGGGAGCAGATACGCAGTATTTT	CASSLGYLAGADTQYF
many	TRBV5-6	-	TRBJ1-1	TGTGCCAGCAGCTTCTGGGGAATGAACACTGAAGCTTTCTTT	CASSFWGMNTEAFF
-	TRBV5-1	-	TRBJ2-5	TGCGCCAGCGGATGGGGCTACCCCAAGGAGACCCAGTACTTC	CASGWGYPKETQYF
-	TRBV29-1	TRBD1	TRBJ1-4	TGCAGCGTTGAAGCCGGGACAGGGGTTGAAAAACTGTTTTTT	CSVEAGTGVEKLFF
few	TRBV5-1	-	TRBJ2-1	TGCGCCAGCAGCCCCGCTAGCGCTACCTACAATGAGCAGTTCTTC	CASSPASATYNEQFF
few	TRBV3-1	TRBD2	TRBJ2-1	TGTGCCAGCAGCCAAGAAGGGCTGGAGCGGGGGGGCTCCTACAATGAGCAGTTCTTC	CASSQEGLERGGSYNEQFF
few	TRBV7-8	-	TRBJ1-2	TGTGCCAGCAGCCTAGCCCGACACGATCAGGGGCGCGGCTACACCTTC	CASSLARHDQGRGYTF
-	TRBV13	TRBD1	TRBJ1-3	TGTGCCAGCAGCTCACGCTCAACAGGGGTCGGAAACACCATATATTTT	CASSSRSTGVGNTIYF
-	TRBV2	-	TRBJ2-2	TGTGCCAGCTGTGGGGCGAACACCGGGGAGCTGTTTTTT	CASCGANTGELFF
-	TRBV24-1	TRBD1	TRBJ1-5	TGTGCCACCAGTGGGACAGGGGGCGGCCAGCCCCAGCATTTT	CATSGTGGGQPQHF
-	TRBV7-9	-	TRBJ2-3	TGTGCCAGCAGGTATAGAGCGGGTAGCACAGATACGCAGTATTTT	CASRYRAGSTDTQYF
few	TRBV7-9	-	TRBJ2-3	TGTGCCAGCAGCTTGGAACTAGACCTCGCAGATACGCAGTATTTT	CASSLELDLADTQYF
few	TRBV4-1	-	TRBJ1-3	TGCGCCAGCAGCAAAGGAGCAGGGTGGAACTCTGGAAACACCATATATTTT	CASSKGAGWNSGNTIYF
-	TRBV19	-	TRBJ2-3	TGTGCCAGTAGTATAGTTAGCGATGCATATACGCAGTATTTT	CASSIVSDAYTQYF
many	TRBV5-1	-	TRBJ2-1	TGCGCCAGCAGCCCGGGCCGGGACAATGAGCAGTTCTTC	CASSPGRDNEQFF
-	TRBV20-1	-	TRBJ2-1	TGCAGTGCCCCAGGGACTGCCAGCTCCTACAATGAGCAGTTCTTC	CSAPGTASSYNEQFF
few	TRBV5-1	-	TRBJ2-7	TGCGCCAGCAGTGGTCCGAGTGGAGGGCCAGGCGAGCAGTACTTC	CASSGPSGGPGEQYF
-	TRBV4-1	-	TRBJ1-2	TGCGCCAGCAGCCAAGGAACAGCGATCTATGGCTACACCTTC	CASSQGTAIYGYTF
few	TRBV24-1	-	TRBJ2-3	TGTGCCACAGCCGGGACTAGCACAGATACGCAGTATTTT	CATAGTSTDTQYF
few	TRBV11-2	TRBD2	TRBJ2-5	TGTGCCAGCAGCCTATTAATGTCGCTAGCGGGAGGAGCAGAGACCCAGTACTTC	CASSLLMSLAGGAETQYF
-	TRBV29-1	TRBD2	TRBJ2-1	TGCAGCGTTGAAGCAGTAGCGGGAACTTCCTACAATGAGCAGTTCTTC	CSVEAVAGTSYNEQFF
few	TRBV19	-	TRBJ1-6	TGTGCCAGTAGTTTAGGCCGCGCCTCCTATAATTCACCCCTCCACTTT	CASSLGRASYNSPLHF
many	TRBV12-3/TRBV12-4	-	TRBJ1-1	TGTGCCAGCAGTTCGGGGAGGACTGAAGCTTTCTTT	CASSSGRTEAFF
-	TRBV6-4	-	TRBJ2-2	TGTGCCAGCAGAAGCCAGGACGGCACCGGGGAGCTGTTTTTT	CASRSQDGTGELFF
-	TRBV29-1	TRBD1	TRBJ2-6	TGCAGCGTTGAAGACAGGGACAGCTCTGGGGCCAACGTCCTGACTTTC	CSVEDRDSSGANVLTF
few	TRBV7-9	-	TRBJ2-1	TGTGCCAGCAGCTCCACCTCCGATGAGCAGTTCTTC	CASSSTSDEQFF